This TCR beta chain was observed in a study of blood T cell repertoires in COVID-19. Study-wide background: T cells, B-cell-depleted T cells, or PBMCs supplied cDNA or gDNA.

Sequencing used immunoSEQ multiplex PCR; TCRdb keeps in-frame clones, though not all of them. This table has under 350,000 clones, 80% to 95% appearing once. In germline, CDR1 is LGHDT, CDR2 YNNKEL (reference sequence). Trimming cost V 8 bases and J 1 base, with 11 bases left between them. The CDR3 extends over 13 amino acids. The chain recombines TRBV3-1 (or the pseudogene TRBV3-2) with TRBJ1-1; D remains unclear. The sample comprised peripheral blood. The TCR was taken from a woman in her twenties or thirties with COVID-19, enrolled during active disease. CDR3 sequence reads: CASGYRENTEAFF. In DNA form, the CDR3 reads TGTGCCAGCGGATATCGGGAGAACACTGAAGCTTTCTTT.